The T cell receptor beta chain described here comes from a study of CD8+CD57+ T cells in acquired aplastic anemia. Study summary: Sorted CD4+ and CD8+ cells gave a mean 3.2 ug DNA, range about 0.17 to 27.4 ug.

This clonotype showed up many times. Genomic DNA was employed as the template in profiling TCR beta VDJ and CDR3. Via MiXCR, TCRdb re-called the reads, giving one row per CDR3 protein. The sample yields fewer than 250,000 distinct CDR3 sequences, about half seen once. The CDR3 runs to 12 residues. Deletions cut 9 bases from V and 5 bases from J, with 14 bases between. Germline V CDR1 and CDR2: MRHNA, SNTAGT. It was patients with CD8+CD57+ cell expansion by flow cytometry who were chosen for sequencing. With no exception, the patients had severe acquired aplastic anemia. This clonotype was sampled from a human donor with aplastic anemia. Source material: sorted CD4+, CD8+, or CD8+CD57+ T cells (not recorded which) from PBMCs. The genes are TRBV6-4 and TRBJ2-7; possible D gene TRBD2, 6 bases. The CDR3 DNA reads TGTGCCAGTGACGGGGGTTGCGACGAGCAGTACTTC. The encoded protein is CASDGGCDEQYF.